This T cell receptor beta chain was found in a study of siplizumab effects on memory and regulatory T cells (dated 2019 in TCRdb). For the wider study: The effect of the anti-CD2 antibody siplizumab on alloreactive T-cell subsets was examined in allogeneic mixed lymphocyte reactions constructed from human PBMCs. The full study reports these points: No functional confirmation was obtained for the suppressive function of proliferating Tregs from siplizumab cultures. Because sequences below about 10^-5 frequency were poorly captured, only a minor fraction of alloreactive clones could be mapped to unstimulated subsets. Siplizumab significantly reduced the cumulative frequency of alloreactive sequences traceable to unstimulated CD4+ memory T cells. For roughly 75-95% of proliferating CD4+ or CD8+ clones, no naive or memory phenotype could be assigned. In reactions with siplizumab, an average of around 70% of mappable alloreactive CD4+ clones were Treg-derived, compared with roughly 26% in control reactions. Unstimulated naive T cells appeared to be more diverse than memory T cells, and naive cells seemed to make a substantial contribution to the alloresponse.

TCRbeta CDR3 sequencing was performed on sorted unstimulated T cells and on proliferating T cells recovered from mixed lymphocyte reactions. Fresh whole blood from under 13 HLA-typed healthy donors was used as the source from which PBMCs were isolated. As encoded in the germline V gene (reference sequence), CDR1 is SGHNT while CDR2 is YYREEE. There are 12 amino acids in the CDR3, from cysteine to phenylalanine inclusive. The only DNA kept is the CDR3, 36 bases in frame from the first base. The V and J ends are trimmed by 0 bases and 5 bases, leaving 6 bases between them. Library preparation employed the immunoSEQ multiplex PCR assay. Each sample had roughly 100,000 TCR templates assayed by the deep sequencing platform. Genomic DNA extracted from sorted T cells was used for TCRbeta CDR3 sequencing. The paper's processing steps were these. The R programming language was used for clonal analysis of TCRbeta CDR3 data. Unstimulated samples were compared with post-reaction CFSE-low samples to define alloreactive CD4+ and CD8+ clones. Alloreactive CD4+ clones were assigned to regulatory or non-regulatory origin by matching sequences to sorted unstimulated Treg and non-Treg repertoires. TCRdb limited this immuneACCESS table to in-frame rearrangements with V and J called. A share of clones is missing; checked studies link under half to unresolved V genes, and the rest is unexplained. V, J and clone size reflect that table, while D and trimming were determined from the DNA. This sample is represented by 110,000 or so clones; 85% to 95% of them were singletons. Around 0.29% of the sample is taken by the ten largest.

The sample holds one count of this clone. Its antigen target is currently unknown. There are no base qualities to consult, and no much larger clone falls within one base. The rearranged chain carries TRBV5-4 and TRBJ2-7; perhaps TRBD1 is the D gene, with 5 bases matching. This TCR came from a human donor in good health. The sequenced sample was CD4+ T cells sorted from blood. CDR3 reads: CASSLGQNEQYF. Here is the DNA: TGTGCCAGCAGCTTGGGACAGAACGAGCAGTACTTC.